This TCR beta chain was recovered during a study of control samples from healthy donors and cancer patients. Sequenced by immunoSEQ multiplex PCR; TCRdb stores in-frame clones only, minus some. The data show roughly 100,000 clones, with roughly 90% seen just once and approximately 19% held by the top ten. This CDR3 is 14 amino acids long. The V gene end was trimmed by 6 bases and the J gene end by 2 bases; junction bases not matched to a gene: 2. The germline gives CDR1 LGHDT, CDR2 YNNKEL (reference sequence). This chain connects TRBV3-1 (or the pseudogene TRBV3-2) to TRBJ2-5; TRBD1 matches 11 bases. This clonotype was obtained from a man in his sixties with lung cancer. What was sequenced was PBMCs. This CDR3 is CASSGTGGQETQYF. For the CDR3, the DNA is TGTGCCAGCAGTGGGACAGGGGGACAAGAGACCCAGTACTTC.